This TCR beta chain is from a study of shared clonotypes between healthy human individuals. It was across several immunoSEQ plates that each subset's genomic DNA was evenly split. The table came from immunoSEQ multiplex PCR; TCRdb's copy has only in-frame clones and leaves some out. Seen here are about half a million clones, about 84% observed once, and the top ten hold 10% to 15%. The CDR3 is made up of 16 amino acids. Germline CDR1 and CDR2: SEHNR and FQNEAQ (reference sequence). V lost 6 bases and J lost 3, with 20 bases in between. The sequencing sample was made of PBMCs. This clonotype was obtained from a middle-aged woman in good health. Some clones in this sample may be carry-over from other donors' samples. The chain combines TRBV7-9 with TRBJ1-1; D gene uncertain. As DNA, the CDR3 is TGTGCCAGCAGTCCCCCCACCCGGACGAAGGACACTGAAGCTTTCTTT. This translates into CASSPPTRTKDTEAFF.